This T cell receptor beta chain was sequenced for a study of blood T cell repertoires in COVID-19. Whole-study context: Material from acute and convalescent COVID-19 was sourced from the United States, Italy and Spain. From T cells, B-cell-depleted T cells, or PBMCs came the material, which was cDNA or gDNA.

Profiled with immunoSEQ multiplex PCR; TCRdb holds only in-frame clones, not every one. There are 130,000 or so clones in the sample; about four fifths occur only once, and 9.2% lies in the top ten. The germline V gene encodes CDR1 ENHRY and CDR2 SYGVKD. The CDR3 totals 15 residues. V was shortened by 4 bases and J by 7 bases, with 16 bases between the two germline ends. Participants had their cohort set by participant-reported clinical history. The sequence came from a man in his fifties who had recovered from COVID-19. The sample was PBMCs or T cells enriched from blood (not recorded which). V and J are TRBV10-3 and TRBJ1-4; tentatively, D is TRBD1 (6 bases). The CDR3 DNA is TGTGCCATCAGTGCAGCCGGGACACGGGGTGAAAAACTGTTTTTT. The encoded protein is CAISAAGTRGEKLFF.